The 2 T cell receptor beta chains reported below all come from one sample, sequenced in a study of blood T cell repertoires in COVID-19. Data came from immunoSEQ multiplex PCR; TCRdb stores just in-frame clones and leaves some out. Of roughly 180,000 clones in the sample, roughly four fifths are singletons; the top ten hold roughly 5%. Material for sequencing was peripheral blood. These receptor sequences come from a woman in her 30s with acute or convalescent COVID-19.

This chain links TRBV5-6 with TRBJ2-7, with TRBD1 as a possible D gene (5 bases). This CDR3 has 16 amino acids. V lost 4 bases to trimming and J lost 6 bases, with 23 bases between them. The germline gives CDR1 SGHDT, CDR2 YYEEEE. CDR3 amino acids: CASSPRRVGPRGEQYF. The CDR3 nucleotides are TGTGCCAGCAGCCCACGCCGGGTCGGCCCAAGGGGCGAGCAGTACTTC.

DNA of the CDR3: TGTGCCAGCAGCAGCCGTACGGGACAGGTAAAGGGAGCTCACGTCCTGACTTTC. Protein: CASSSRTGQVKGAHVLTF. The chain is built from TRBV13 and TRBJ2-6; 8 bases are shared with TRBD1. In germline, CDR1 is PRHDT, CDR2 FYEKMQ (reference sequence). The CDR3 totals 18 residues. Losses at the gene ends were 5 bases for V and 11 bases for J; bases not matched to a gene: 20.